The 6 T cell receptor beta chains below were found in one sample sequenced in a study of shared clonotypes between healthy human individuals. CD45RO-negative cells were positively selected for CCR7, leaving out terminally differentiated effector memory CD45RA+ cells. Libraries were prepared by immunoSEQ multiplex PCR; TCRdb keeps only in-frame clonotypes and omits some of them. The data hold about 2.1 million clones, with 85% to 95% observed a single time. The source material was naive CD8+ T cells from PBMCs. The receptors derive from a man younger than 30 in good health. Some clones in this sample may be carry-over from other donors' samples.

V is TRBV27 and J is TRBJ2-5; unclear D gene. The J call may be wrong; the DNA end is better matched by TRBJ2-7. The germline CDR1 and CDR2 sequences are MNHEY and SMNVEV (reference sequence). The CDR3 totals 13 residues. The CDR3 DNA reads as TGTGCCAGCAGTTCCGTCCCAGCCCACGAGCAGTACTTC. Translation: CASSSVPAHEQYF.

V is TRBV28 and J is TRBJ2-1; TRBD1 matches at 8 bases. The V gene end was trimmed by 10 bases and the J gene end by 0 bases; junction bases not matched to a gene: 5. Germline CDR1 is MDHEN and CDR2 is SYDVKM. The CDR3 is made up of 14 amino acids. The CDR3 protein is CATSGGSSYNEQFF. The CDR3 DNA is TGTGCCACCTCAGGGGGCAGCTCCTACAATGAGCAGTTCTTC.

The J gene is TRBJ2-7, the V gene TRBV6-5; TRBD1 might be the D (6 bases). CDR1 MNHEY and CDR2 SVGAGI come from the germline V gene. The CDR3 runs to 13 residues. V shed 5 bases and J shed 2 bases, with 10 bases lying between them. The CDR3 here is CASSTTGPYEQYF. The CDR3 DNA is TGTGCCAGCAGTACGACAGGTCCCTACGAGCAGTACTTC.

CDR3 DNA sequence: TGTGCCCCTTACGGGTCTTTAGCGGAGGAGACCCAGTACTTC. Translation gives CAPYGSLAEETQYF. The V and J genes are TRBV27 and TRBJ2-5; TRBD2 is a possible D gene (6 bases). This CDR3 has 14 amino acids. CDR1 is MNHEY and CDR2 is SMNVEV in the germline V gene (reference sequence). Deletions cut 11 bases from V and 5 bases from J, with 21 bases between.

The chain uses TRBV28 and TRBJ1-5; D gene uncertain. The V gene lost 0 bases and the J gene lost 8 bases, with 17 bases spanning the gap. CDR3 length: 16 amino acids. Looked up from germline, CDR1 is MDHEN and CDR2 is SYDVKM. CDR3 amino acids: CASSLWGNPISEPQHF. DNA for the CDR3: TGTGCCAGCAGTTTATGGGGTAACCCGATTTCGGAGCCCCAGCATTTT.

The chain carries TRBV4-2 and TRBJ2-7; 9 nucleotides line up with TRBD2. Germline CDR1 is LGHNA and CDR2 is YNFKEQ. This CDR3 contains 15 residues. Losses at the gene ends were 11 bases for V and 1 base for J; bases not matched to a gene: 12. CDR3 sequence (DNA): TGTGCCTCAACGCAGCGGGAGGCCCCGTCCTACGAGCAGTACTTC. Translated, it gives CASTQREAPSYEQYF.